These 32 T cell receptor beta chains share one sample of origin, sequenced in a study of control samples from healthy donors and cancer patients. The data were produced by immunoSEQ multiplex PCR, yet TCRdb's version contains in-frame clones alone and is incomplete. The sample carries about 80,000 clones, about 88% recorded once. Sequenced material: blood. These receptors were obtained from a woman aged 55-69 years in good health.

This clone came up once. This chain connects TRBV9 to TRBJ2-1, with 11 bases lining up with TRBD2. The junction had 6 bases not matched to a gene; V was cut back by 3 bases and J by 7 bases. There are 15 residues in the CDR3. From germline, CDR1 is SGDLS and CDR2 YYNGEE. CDR3 sequence (DNA): TGTGCCAGCAGCGAACTAGCGGGGGTTAGGAATGAGCAGTTCTTC. This sequence encodes CASSELAGVRNEQFF.

The CDR3 sequence is CASSLRAGPSYNEQFF. The CDR3 DNA follows: TGTGCCAGCAGCTTGAGAGCGGGACCCTCCTACAATGAGCAGTTCTTC. This rearrangement joins TRBV5-4 to TRBJ2-1; 7 nucleotides align to TRBD2. Germline values: CDR1 SGHNT, CDR2 YYREEE (reference sequence). V lost 1 base to trimming and J lost 0 bases; unmatched junction nucleotides: 4. The CDR3 loop spans 16 amino acids.

V usage is TRBV13 and J usage is TRBJ1-4; 8 nucleotides align to TRBD1. This CDR3 region has 16 residues. Losses at the gene ends were 0 bases for V and 3 bases for J; bases not matched to a gene: 3. Germline V CDR1 and CDR2: PRHDT, FYEKMQ (reference sequence). In nucleotides, the CDR3 is TGTGCCAGCAGCTTAGGCCAGGGGGCGGCTAATGAAAAACTGTTTTTT. This sequence encodes CASSLGQGAANEKLFF.

This clone was recorded a few times. In DNA, the CDR3 is TGCGCCAGCAGCCTCACAGGGTTGGAAAATCAGCCCCAGCATTTT. Translating it yields CASSLTGLENQPQHF. This sequence joins TRBV5-1 and TRBJ1-5; D might be TRBD1 (6 bases). This CDR3 spans 15 amino acids. Per the germline V gene, CDR1 is SGHRS and CDR2 is YFSETQ. Trimming left V 4 bases short and J 4 bases short, with 15 bases between.

The chain combines TRBV15 with TRBJ2-1, with D perhaps TRBD1 or TRBD2 (5 bases each). CDR1 LNHNV and CDR2 YYDKDF come from the germline V gene (reference sequence). CDR3 size: 16 residues. Trimming shortened V by 0 bases and J by 8 bases, and 17 bases separated the two germline ends. The DNA of the CDR3 is TGTGCCACCAGCAGAGATTGGGGGACCAAGTGGTATGAGCAGTTCTTC. This translates into CATSRDWGTKWYEQFF.

The chain is built from TRBV28 and TRBJ2-1, with 10 bases lining up with TRBD2. Trimming removed 8 bases from V and 4 bases from J; junction bases left unmatched: 5. Germline V gene data show CDR1 as MDHEN and CDR2 as SYDVKM. This CDR3 is built from 14 residues. The CDR3 coding sequence is TGTGCCAGCCATACTAGCGGGAAGTACAATGAGCAGTTCTTC. This sequence encodes CASHTSGKYNEQFF.

The rearrangement links TRBV28 to TRBJ1-5, with D tentatively TRBD1 (5 bases). V lost 10 bases and J lost 5, with 15 bases in between. CDR1 and CDR2 (germline): MDHEN, SYDVKM. The CDR3 sequence is 13 residues long. CDR3 sequence (DNA): TGTGCCACCCAGGCACAGGTCTATCAGCCCCAGCATTTT. This sequence encodes CATQAQVYQPQHF.

This clone was seen just once. The genes are TRBV7-3 and TRBJ1-2; D perhaps matches TRBD1 (6 bases). This CDR3 has 13 amino acids. The V gene's germline CDR1 is SGHTA and CDR2 FQGTGA. Trimming pared 6 bases from V and 2 bases from J, leaving 10 bases between. The CDR3 nucleotides are TGTGCCAGCAGTCAAGACAGGAACTATGGCTACACCTTC. Its translation: CASSQDRNYGYTF.

The chain employs TRBV27 and TRBJ2-5; TRBD1 agrees at 12 bases. Germline values: CDR1 MNHEY, CDR2 SMNVEV (reference sequence). The CDR3 has 16 amino acids. Losses at the gene ends were 7 bases for V and 7 bases for J; bases not matched to a gene: 13. CDR3 DNA sequence: TGTGCCAGCAAAGGACCAGTGGGACAGGGGGCAGGGACCCAGTACTTC. As protein: CASKGPVGQGAGTQYF.

The genes are TRBV19 and TRBJ1-1; a possible D gene is TRBD1 (5 bases). The CDR3 is made up of 14 amino acids. Trimming left V 1 base short and J 11 bases short, with 17 bases between. In germline, CDR1 is LNHDA, CDR2 SQIVND (reference sequence). This chain's CDR3 is CASSIGRDPRRAFF. In DNA form, the CDR3 reads TGTGCCAGTAGTATAGGAAGGGACCCCAGAAGGGCTTTCTTT.

The chain employs TRBV5-4 and TRBJ1-1; tentatively, D is TRBD1 (6 bases). Between the trimmed V and J ends, which lost 2 bases and 4 bases, there was a span of 12 bases. Germline CDR1 is SGHNT and CDR2 is YYREEE (reference sequence). The CDR3 length is 14 residues. The CDR3 region is CASSFGGRGTEAFF. DNA of the CDR3: TGTGCCAGCAGCTTCGGGGGCCGGGGCACTGAAGCTTTCTTT. Full variable domain (missing parts from reference TRBV5-4 and TRBJ1-1): ETGVTQSPTHLIKTRGQQVTLRCSSQSGHNTVSWYQQALGQGPQFIFQYYREEENGRGNFPPRFSGLQFPNYSSELNVNALELDDSALYLCASSFGGRGTEAFFGQGTRLTVV.

The V call is TRBV11-2, the J call TRBJ2-1, with D possibly being TRBD1 (6 bases). Germline V gene lookup returns CDR1 SGHAT and CDR2 FQNNGV. Trimming took off 2 bases at V and 0 bases at J, with 11 bases between the two ends. CDR3 length equals 16 residues. The CDR3 loop reads CASSLLTGPSYNEQFF. The CDR3 bases are TGTGCCAGCAGCTTATTGACAGGCCCCTCCTACAATGAGCAGTTCTTC.

V is TRBV30 and J is TRBJ1-2; D not certain. This CDR3 is 16 amino acids long. V dropped 3 bases and J dropped 4 bases, with 21 bases sitting between them. In germline, CDR1 is GTSNPN, CDR2 SVGIG (reference sequence). The CDR3 region is CAWRMSTAKRGYGYTF. The CDR3 DNA reads TGTGCCTGGAGAATGTCGACGGCCAAGCGGGGCTATGGCTACACCTTC.

The rearrangement joins TRBV27 to TRBJ2-7; D uncertain. The germline gives CDR1 MNHEY, CDR2 SMNVEV (reference sequence). The CDR3 consists of 14 residues. V was clipped by 3 bases and J by 6 bases, with 15 bases between them. The CDR3 is CASSLLPQYVEQYF. DNA of the CDR3: TGTGCCAGCAGTTTGCTCCCCCAGTACGTCGAGCAGTACTTC.

The chain joins TRBV14 to TRBJ2-7; D is unresolved. The V gene's germline CDR1 is SGHDN and CDR2 FVKESK. V lost 2 bases, J lost 0 bases, and 14 bases lay in between. The CDR3 contains 16 residues. CDR3 coding DNA: TGTGCCAGCAGCCAATCAGGCATACCGCTCTCCTACGAGCAGTACTTC. It is translated as CASSQSGIPLSYEQYF.

On this clone itself: Additional DNA sequences in this sample encode the identical CDR3. The chain has TRBV5-6 and TRBJ2-7, with 8 bases lining up with TRBD2. The V segment lost 2 bases and the J segment 2 bases; nucleotides outside the gene matches: 12. The germline V gene has CDR1 SGHDT and CDR2 YYEEEE. The CDR3 sequence is 17 residues long. The CDR3 coding sequence is TGTGCCAGCAGCTTTAGGGGCCGGGGGGGATTTGCCTACGAGCAGTACTTC. Residues: CASSFRGRGGFAYEQYF.

The chain employs TRBV6-1 and TRBJ2-2, with no clear D. The CDR3 consists of 14 residues. CDR1 is MNHNS, CDR2 SASEGT, per germline. V dropped 0 bases and J dropped 5 bases, with 7 bases sitting between them. This CDR3 is CASSEAGWTGELFF. The CDR3 bases are TGTGCCAGCAGTGAAGCGGGCTGGACCGGGGAGCTGTTTTTT.

Written as DNA, the CDR3 is TGTGCCACCTCCGGCGGGGGCAATCAGCCCCAGCATTTT. Encoded protein: CATSGGGNQPQHF. The chain combines TRBV18 with TRBJ1-5; D gene unclear. CDR3 length: 13 amino acids. The germline V gene encodes CDR1 KGHSH and CDR2 LQKENI. Trimming shortened V by 10 bases and J by 2 bases, and 12 bases separated the two germline ends.

The chain has TRBV7-2 and TRBJ1-1; tentative D call: TRBD1 (6 bases). This CDR3 has 13 amino acids. Deletions cut 3 bases from V and 1 base from J, with 6 bases between. Germline V gives CDR1 SGHTA, CDR2 FQGNSA. The CDR3 region is CASSLGQNTEAFF. The CDR3 DNA reads TGTGCCAGCAGCTTGGGACAGAACACTGAAGCTTTCTTT.

This clone was detected a few times. The rearrangement joins TRBV5-4 to TRBJ1-3; 8 bases agree with TRBD1. V was clipped by 5 bases and J by 0 bases; unmatched bases: 7. The CDR3 sequence is 16 residues long. Germline CDR1 and CDR2: SGHNT and YYREEE (reference sequence). The CDR3 sequence: CASSHGTGASGNTIYF. The CDR3, as DNA: TGTGCCAGCAGTCACGGGACAGGAGCCTCTGGAAACACCATATATTTT.

This clone came up a few times. The CDR3 spells CASSLGGNTGELFF. The CDR3 bases are TGTGCCAGCAGCTTAGGTGGAAACACCGGGGAGCTGTTTTTT. V gene TRBV11-3 combines with J gene TRBJ2-2; D remains unclear. This CDR3 contains 14 residues. The germline V gene has CDR1 SGHNT and CDR2 YENEEA. Between the trimmed V and J ends, which lost 1 base and 2 bases, there was a span of 5 bases.

The V call is TRBV6-2 or TRBV6-3, the J call TRBJ2-2, with 11 nucleotides matching TRBD2. The V segment lost 2 bases and the J segment 5 bases; nucleotides outside the gene matches: 13. Germline V gives CDR1 MNHEY, CDR2 SVGEGT. This CDR3 contains 19 residues. CDR3 region: CASSYDRTLAGVETGELFF. In nucleotides, the CDR3 is TGTGCCAGCAGTTACGACCGAACACTAGCGGGAGTGGAAACCGGGGAGCTGTTTTTT.

This chain connects TRBV28 to TRBJ1-5, with D tentatively TRBD1 (5 bases). This CDR3 spans 16 amino acids. Trimming left V 3 bases short and J 2 bases short, with 14 bases between. From germline, CDR1 is MDHEN and CDR2 SYDVKM. For the CDR3, the DNA is TGTGCCAGCAGTTTCCGGGGGATGAGTGGCAATCAGCCCCAGCATTTT. The encoded protein is CASSFRGMSGNQPQHF.

This clone showed up just a few times. In nucleotides, the CDR3 is TGTGCCAGCAGTGAAGGGCTGCAGGGGGCGAGAGGCTACACCTTC. Protein sequence: CASSEGLQGARGYTF. V and J are TRBV2 and TRBJ1-2, with TRBD1 matching 8 bases. This CDR3 spans 15 amino acids. V gave up 1 base and J gave up 8 bases; unmatched junction bases: 9. From germline, CDR1 is SNHLY and CDR2 FYNNEI.

The rearrangement joins TRBV28 to TRBJ2-2; 9 bases match TRBD1. Germline CDR1 reads MDHEN; CDR2 reads SYDVKM. The CDR3 spans 17 residues. Trimming cost V 3 bases and J 5 bases; bases outside gene matches: 10. DNA of the CDR3: TGTGCCAGCAGTTTGACTTCCTACAGGGGGCGGACCGGGGAGCTGTTTTTT. This gives the protein CASSLTSYRGRTGELFF.

The J gene is TRBJ2-6, the V gene TRBV18; a weak D match, TRBD1 (5 bases). The germline gives CDR1 KGHSH, CDR2 LQKENI. Trimming shortened V by 4 bases and J by 2 bases, and 12 bases separated the two germline ends. This CDR3 region has 16 residues. CDR3 sequence reads: CASSRGGRAGANVLTF. The CDR3, as DNA: TGTGCCAGCTCACGGGGCGGCAGAGCTGGGGCCAACGTCCTGACTTTC.

J is TRBJ1-5 and V is TRBV16; maybe TRBD1 (5 bases). The germline V gene has CDR1 KGHSY and CDR2 FQNENV. This CDR3 has 15 amino acids. V lost 2 bases and J lost 0, with 8 bases in between. The CDR3 is CASSQQGFSNQPQHF. The CDR3 DNA sequence: TGTGCCAGCAGCCAACAGGGTTTTAGCAATCAGCCCCAGCATTTT. Together with reference TRBV16 and TRBJ1-5, the CDR3 gives the full variable domain: GEEVAQTPKHLVRGEGQKAKLYCAPIKGHSYVFWYQQVLKNEFKFLISFQNENVFDETGMPKERFSAKCLPNSPCSLEIQATKLEDSAVYFCASSQQGFSNQPQHFGDGTRLSIL.

This chain joins TRBV2 and TRBJ1-1; a weak D match, TRBD1 (6 bases). V lost 5 bases and J 5 bases, leaving 9 bases between the germline ends. Per the germline V gene, CDR1 is SNHLY and CDR2 is FYNNEI. The CDR3 has 12 residues. The CDR3 reads CASSTGWTEAFF. CDR3 in DNA: TGTGCCAGCAGTACAGGGTGGACTGAAGCTTTCTTT.

This clone was seen only a few times. The chain recombines TRBV2 with TRBJ2-1; D may correspond to TRBD1 or TRBD2 (5 bases each). The CDR3 has 12 amino acids. Germline loops: CDR1 SNHLY, CDR2 FYNNEI. Between the trimmed V and J ends, which lost 6 bases and 9 bases, there was a span of 12 bases. CDR3: CASSWGPGEQFF. CDR3 nucleotide sequence: TGTGCCAGCAGCTGGGGACCCGGTGAGCAGTTCTTC. Combining the CDR3 with reference TRBV2 and TRBJ2-1 gives the whole variable domain EPEVTQTPSHQVTQMGQEVILRCVPISNHLYFYWYRQILGQKVEFLVSFYNNEISEKSEIFDDQFSVERPDGSNFTLKIRSTKLEDSAMYFCASSWGPGEQFFGPGTRLTVL.

The J gene is TRBJ1-1, the V gene TRBV5-1; D is unclear. Per the germline V gene, CDR1 is SGHRS and CDR2 is YFSETQ. This CDR3 has 12 amino acids. V lost 3 bases and J 11 bases, leaving 14 bases between the germline ends. CDR3 coding DNA: TGCGCCAGCAGCTCGGATAGAACATTGGCTTTCTTT. Translating gives CASSSDRTLAFF.

The CDR3, as DNA: TGTGCCAGCAGTTTTTATGGGACCCGCAACGGAGGAGAGCAGTACTTC. It is translated as CASSFYGTRNGGEQYF. The chain employs TRBV2 and TRBJ2-7; the D call may be TRBD1 or TRBD2 (5 bases each). In germline, CDR1 is SNHLY, CDR2 FYNNEI. V was clipped by 5 bases and J by 7 bases, with 24 bases between them. The CDR3 consists of 16 residues.

J is TRBJ2-7 and V is TRBV28; 9 bases fit TRBD2. V trimming: 2 bases; J trimming: 6 bases; junction bases outside the gene matches: 8. The germline gives CDR1 MDHEN, CDR2 SYDVKM. The CDR3 has 15 amino acids. The CDR3 protein is CASSLGLAGTSEQYF. The DNA of the CDR3 is TGTGCCAGCAGTTTAGGTCTAGCGGGAACTAGCGAGCAGTACTTC.